This T cell receptor beta chain was retrieved from a study of cytomegalovirus exposure and HLA in healthy donors. Amplification used 60 Vbeta primers and 13 Jbeta primers. The table came from immunoSEQ multiplex PCR; TCRdb's copy has only in-frame clones and leaves some out. In total, the table holds about 42,000 clones. Trimming shortened V by 4 bases and J by 5 bases, and 16 bases separated the two germline ends. Germline CDR1 reads SGHNT; CDR2 reads YYREEE (reference sequence). There are 14 residues in the CDR3. The V and J genes are TRBV5-4 and TRBJ2-7; tentative D call: TRBD1 (5 bases). The sequence derives from a man in his thirties or forties in good health and CMV-seronegative. The sequenced sample consisted of PBMCs. The CDR3 sequence is CASSPTSGPHEQYF. The DNA for the CDR3 is TGTGCCAGCAGCCCGACATCAGGGCCCCACGAGCAGTACTTC.